A selection of T cell receptor beta chains follows, all from one sample in a study of OX40 agonist ivuxolimab in advanced cancers. The method was immunoSEQ multiplex PCR; TCRdb's version includes in-frame clones alone and lacks a portion of them. The sample carries about 61,000 clones, roughly 90% recorded once. Sequences were derived from CD4+ or CD8+ T cells sorted from blood, sampled in a trial of the OX40 agonist ivuxolimab. The receptors derive from an adult with an advanced solid tumor such as melanoma, head and neck, liver or kidney cancer. CDR3s include the opening cysteine and the closing phenylalanine or tryptophan. D genes are given only for firm matches. Some rows mark clone size as missing; the rest say once, few, many or name a class of expanded clone.

clone_size: -; j_call: TRBJ2-4; d_call: TRBD1; cdr3_length: 17; v_call: TRBV7-8; cdr3_nt: TGTGCCAGCAGCTTCCCGACAGGGCCACTAGCCAAAAACATTCAGTACTTC; cdr3_aa: CASSFPTGPLAKNIQYF
clone_size: -; j_call: TRBJ2-3; d_call: -; cdr3_length: 14; v_call: TRBV5-4; cdr3_nt: TGTGCCAGCAGCTTGTCCGAGAGCACAGATACGCAGTATTTT; cdr3_aa: CASSLSESTDTQYF
clone_size: -; j_call: TRBJ1-2; d_call: -; cdr3_length: 14; v_call: TRBV5-6; cdr3_nt: TGTGCCAGCAGCCCGGGGACACTTAACTATGGCTACACCTTC; cdr3_aa: CASSPGTLNYGYTF
clone_size: -; j_call: TRBJ1-1; d_call: TRBD1; cdr3_length: 15; v_call: TRBV7-9; cdr3_nt: TGTGCCAGCAGCCCTCAGCTCCAGGGGGAAACTGAAGCTTTCTTT; cdr3_aa: CASSPQLQGETEAFF
clone_size: once; j_call: TRBJ2-2; d_call: TRBD2; cdr3_length: 14; v_call: TRBV5-1; cdr3_nt: TGCGCCAGCAGCTTACGACTAGCGACCGGGGAGCTGTTTTTT; cdr3_aa: CASSLRLATGELFF
clone_size: -; j_call: TRBJ1-2; d_call: TRBD1; cdr3_length: 13; v_call: TRBV23-1; cdr3_nt: TGCGCCTCGGGTTCGACAGGGTACTATGGCTACACCTTC; cdr3_aa: CASGSTGYYGYTF
clone_size: -; j_call: TRBJ2-2; d_call: -; cdr3_length: 13; v_call: TRBV27; cdr3_nt: TGTGCCAGCAGTTGGGGGGTCTCCGGGGAGCTGTTTTTT; cdr3_aa: CASSWGVSGELFF
clone_size: -; j_call: TRBJ2-1; d_call: TRBD2; cdr3_length: 15; v_call: TRBV5-4; cdr3_nt: TGTGCCAGCAGCGTTGGGACTAGCGGGAACAATGAGCAGTTCTTC; cdr3_aa: CASSVGTSGNNEQFF
clone_size: once; j_call: TRBJ2-7; d_call: TRBD2; cdr3_length: 16; v_call: TRBV5-4; cdr3_nt: TGTGCCAGCAGCCGCTGGACTAGCCTAGCGCCCTACGAGCAGTACTTC; cdr3_aa: CASSRWTSLAPYEQYF
clone_size: -; j_call: TRBJ2-7; d_call: TRBD1; cdr3_length: 14; v_call: TRBV2; cdr3_nt: TGTGCCAGCAGCGTTAGGGACAGCGTCGGCGAGCAGTACTTC; cdr3_aa: CASSVRDSVGEQYF
clone_size: -; j_call: TRBJ2-7; d_call: -; cdr3_length: 15; v_call: TRBV6-5; cdr3_nt: TGTGCCAGCAGTTCTGTCGGGGCTCACCGGGACGAGCAGTACTTC; cdr3_aa: CASSSVGAHRDEQYF
clone_size: once; j_call: TRBJ2-1; d_call: TRBD2; cdr3_length: 18; v_call: TRBV6-1; cdr3_nt: TGTGCCAGCAGTGGTCGGACTAGCGGGAGCCGGGGATACAATGAGCAGTTCTTC; cdr3_aa: CASSGRTSGSRGYNEQFF
clone_size: -; j_call: TRBJ2-2; d_call: -; cdr3_length: 17; v_call: TRBV5-1; cdr3_nt: TGCGCCAGCAGCTTAGGAGGGTTCGGGATCTACACCGGGGAGCTGTTTTTT; cdr3_aa: CASSLGGFGIYTGELFF
clone_size: -; j_call: TRBJ1-5; d_call: -; cdr3_length: 13; v_call: TRBV2; cdr3_nt: TGTGCCAGCAGTGTATTGGGGAGTCAGCCCCAGCATTTT; cdr3_aa: CASSVLGSQPQHF